The 28 T cell receptor beta chains given below trace back to one sample, sequenced in a study of cytomegalovirus exposure and HLA in healthy donors. The PCR made use of 60 Vbeta and 13 Jbeta primers. Some clones are missing from TCRdb's copy, which holds only in-frame ones; the method was immunoSEQ multiplex PCR. The sample records about 140,000 clones, 75% being singletons. The specimen sequenced was PBMCs. The receptors stem from a man aged 35 to 55 in good health and CMV-seronegative.

The chain couples TRBV15 to TRBJ2-2, with D maybe TRBD1 (6 bases). V shed 0 bases and J shed 5 bases, with 7 bases lying between them. The germline V gene has CDR1 LNHNV and CDR2 YYDKDF (reference sequence). There are 14 residues in the CDR3. The CDR3 DNA is TGTGCCACCAGCAGAGACAGGGGAACCGGGGAGCTGTTTTTT. Translated: CATSRDRGTGELFF.

This chain connects TRBV12-1 to TRBJ1-5. TRBV12-1 is given as a pseudogene. CDR3 size: 16 residues. DNA for the CDR3: TGTGCCAGCAGCTTCAGATGCTCGGGGGGCAATCAGCCCCAGCATTTT. Its protein is CASSFRCSGGNQPQHF.

The chain employs TRBV19 and TRBJ2-7; maybe TRBD1 (7 bases). The CDR3 length is 18 residues. The V end lost 1 base, the J end lost 4 bases, and 23 bases lay between the germline ends. In germline, CDR1 is LNHDA, CDR2 SQIVND (reference sequence). The CDR3 bases are TGTGCCAGTAGTATAGCCCCCTTGACCCCAGGGGGGTCGTACGAGCAGTACTTC. This translates into CASSIAPLTPGGSYEQYF.

In its sample, this clone was seen once. The rearrangement joins TRBV9 to TRBJ2-7, with 10 positions matching TRBD1. The V gene's germline CDR1 is SGDLS and CDR2 YYNGEE. V lost 4 bases and J lost 0; bases outside the gene matches: 7. CDR3 length equals 16 residues. CDR3 loop: CASSPPGTGVSYEQYF. CDR3 nucleotide sequence: TGTGCCAGCAGCCCCCCCGGGACAGGGGTCTCCTACGAGCAGTACTTC.

The chain combines TRBV15 with TRBJ2-1; TRBD1 is a possible D gene (6 bases). Deletions cut 1 base from V and 12 bases from J, with 13 bases between. Germline CDR1 reads LNHNV; CDR2 reads YYDKDF (reference sequence). The CDR3 consists of 13 residues. The CDR3 coding sequence is TGTGCCACCAGCAGAGGCCAGGGGCGCGTGCAGTTCTTC. This codes for CATSRGQGRVQFF.

This clone was seen just once. This chain uses TRBV27 with TRBJ1-1; the match to TRBD1 covers 12 bases. The V gene end was trimmed by 0 bases and the J gene end by 1 base; junction bases not matched to a gene: 12. The germline V gene encodes CDR1 MNHEY and CDR2 SMNVEV (reference sequence). The CDR3 length is 20 residues. CDR3 protein: CASSLSDGTGGAGANTEAFF. CDR3 DNA: TGTGCCAGCAGTTTATCGGACGGGACAGGGGGCGCGGGGGCGAACACTGAAGCTTTCTTT.

The rearrangement joins TRBV7-9 to TRBJ2-5, with D tentatively TRBD1 (5 bases). The DNA end is a closer match to TRBJ2-7, so the J assignment may be wrong. This CDR3 has 14 amino acids. The V gene's germline CDR1 is SEHNR and CDR2 FQNEAQ (reference sequence). In nucleotides, the CDR3 is TGTGCCAGCAGCCCCAACTGGGGCAGCTACGAGCAGTACTTC. Protein: CASSPNWGSYEQYF.

CDR3 DNA: TGTGCCAGTAGTAGGTCTAGCGGGGACCACGAGCAGTACTTC. It codes for CASSRSSGDHEQYF. V usage is TRBV19 and J usage is TRBJ2-7; TRBD2 agrees at 9 bases. J lost 5 bases, V lost 4 bases, and 6 bases had no gene match. Germline CDR1 reads LNHDA; CDR2 reads SQIVND (reference sequence). The CDR3 is 14 residues long.

This clone was seen a single time. The J gene is TRBJ1-4, the V gene TRBV7-2, with no clear D. Germline values: CDR1 SGHTA, CDR2 FQGNSA. CDR3 length: 14 amino acids. Trimming pared 5 bases from V and 4 bases from J, leaving 11 bases between. The DNA of the CDR3 is TGTGCCAGCAGCCATCCGGGTTATAATGAAAAACTGTTTTTT. As protein: CASSHPGYNEKLFF.

This clone has more than one count but fewer than ten. The V and J genes are TRBV6-1 and TRBJ1-2; TRBD1 might be the D (5 bases). The germline V and J ends were trimmed by 8 bases and 5 bases, with 6 bases remaining between them. From germline, CDR1 is MNHNS and CDR2 SASEGT. The CDR3 length is 10 residues. The CDR3 DNA reads TGTGCCAGCGGGGGGTATGGCTACACCTTC. Protein product: CASGGYGYTF.

This clone occurred once. The CDR3 here is CASSSGLAGVGDTQYF. CDR3 nucleotides: TGTGCCAGCAGCTCGGGACTAGCGGGGGTCGGAGATACGCAGTATTTT. V and J are TRBV5-4 and TRBJ2-3; 14 bases agree with TRBD2. The CDR3 sequence is 16 residues long. Trimming took 3 bases from V and 5 from J; bases not matched to a gene: 5. Looked up from germline, CDR1 is SGHNT and CDR2 is YYREEE (reference sequence).

This chain uses TRBV7-3 with TRBJ2-1; 8 positions match TRBD2. The CDR3 has 14 residues. Germline values: CDR1 SGHTA, CDR2 FQGTGA. V dropped 2 bases and J dropped 7; count of bases not matched to a gene: 4. CDR3 sequence reads: CASSLDGRGNEQFF. The CDR3 coding sequence is TGTGCCAGCAGCTTAGACGGGAGGGGGAATGAGCAGTTCTTC.

This clone appeared once. This chain uses TRBV4-1 with TRBJ1-5, with TRBD1 matching over 8 bases. V lost 1 base to trimming and J lost 4 bases; unmatched junction nucleotides: 3. Germline values: CDR1 MGHRA, CDR2 YSYEKL. The CDR3 has 15 residues. CDR3 amino acids: CASSQGGQANQPQHF. DNA for the CDR3: TGCGCCAGCAGCCAAGGGGGACAGGCTAATCAGCCCCAGCATTTT.

The chain carries TRBV7-9 and TRBJ1-4, with 10 bases that match TRBD1. The trim removed 1 base at V and 5 bases at J, leaving 1 base unmatched. This CDR3 has 15 amino acids. Germline V lookup: CDR1 SEHNR, CDR2 FQNEAQ (reference sequence). CDR3 nucleotide sequence: TGTGCCAGCAGCTTAGGGGACAGGGGAAATGAAAAACTGTTTTTT. Protein product: CASSLGDRGNEKLFF. The full variable domain, completed using reference TRBV7-9 and TRBJ1-4, is DTGVSQNPRHKITKRGQNVTFRCDPISEHNRLYWYRQTLGQGPEFLTYFQNEAQLEKSRLLSDRFSAERPKGSFSTLEIQRTEQGDSAMYLCASSLGDRGNEKLFFGSGTQLSVL.

The gene calls are TRBV11-2 and TRBJ2-7; TRBD2 matches 10 bases. V lost 4 bases, J lost 3 bases, and 9 bases stayed unmatched. The length of the CDR3 is 16 residues. Germline CDR1 reads SGHAT; CDR2 reads FQNNGV. The CDR3 spells CASSSPSGGLLYEQYF. The CDR3 bases are TGTGCCAGCAGCTCCCCTAGCGGGGGCCTTCTCTACGAGCAGTACTTC.

This rearrangement joins TRBV27 to TRBJ2-1, with 8 bases identical to TRBD2. The V segment lost 8 bases and the J segment 5 bases; nucleotides outside the gene matches: 2. CDR1 MNHEY and CDR2 SMNVEV come from the germline V gene (reference sequence). The CDR3 covers 12 residues. Written as DNA, the CDR3 is TGTGCCAGCGGGGGACTAGACAATGAGCAGTTCTTC. Protein sequence: CASGGLDNEQFF.

The chain combines TRBV11-3 with TRBJ1-1; tentative D call: TRBD1 (6 bases). Trimming took 4 bases from V and 7 from J, leaving 10 bases between them. Germline lookup yields CDR1 SGHNT and CDR2 YENEEA. This CDR3 has 12 residues. CDR3 nucleotide sequence: TGTGCCAGCAGCTCGTTACAGGGTGAAGCTTTCTTT. Protein sequence: CASSSLQGEAFF. The complete variable domain, with remaining parts taken from reference TRBV11-3 and TRBJ1-1, reads EAGVVQSPRYKIIEKKQPVAFWCNPISGHNTLYWYLQNLGQGPELLIRYENEEAVDDSQLPKDRFSAERLKGVDSTLKIQPAELGDSAVYLCASSSLQGEAFFGQGTRLTVV.

J is TRBJ1-4 and V is TRBV30; possibly TRBD1 for D (6 bases). The CDR3 extends over 12 amino acids. Between the trimmed V and J ends, which lost 7 bases and 7 bases, there was a span of 13 bases. Germline V lookup: CDR1 GTSNPN, CDR2 SVGIG (reference sequence). The CDR3 is CAYKGVGEKLFF. Written as DNA, the CDR3 is TGTGCCTACAAGGGGGTGGGTGAAAAACTGTTTTTT.

The chain uses TRBV27 and TRBJ1-1; unclear D gene. The V end lost 4 bases, the J end lost 8 bases, and 29 bases lay between the germline ends. Germline V gene lookup returns CDR1 MNHEY and CDR2 SMNVEV (reference sequence). CDR3 size: 18 residues. CDR3 loop: CASSYWRWSNSEGLEAFF. CDR3 coding DNA: TGTGCCAGCAGTTACTGGAGGTGGTCAAACAGTGAGGGTCTGGAAGCTTTCTTT.

The V and J genes are TRBV5-1 and TRBJ2-5; TRBD2 agrees at 7 bases. The length of the CDR3 is 12 residues. Germline CDR1 is SGHRS and CDR2 is YFSETQ. V was pared by 4 bases and J by 4 bases, with 1 base of the junction left unmatched. As DNA, the CDR3 is TGCGCCAGCAGCCCGGGGGGAGAGACCCAGTACTTC. Protein sequence: CASSPGGETQYF.

Here the CDR3 DNA reads TGTGCCAGCAGCCGGGGGGGCAGGGCTGAAGAGCAGTACTTC. Translation gives CASSRGGRAEEQYF. V gene TRBV7-8 combines with J gene TRBJ2-7; TRBD2 matches at 8 bases. V dropped 5 bases and J dropped 7; count of bases not matched to a gene: 10. Germline V gene data show CDR1 as SGHVS and CDR2 as FQNEAQ. This CDR3 comprises 14 residues.

This clone is a singleton in its sample. The chain links TRBV7-9 to TRBJ2-7; maybe TRBD2 (6 bases). The germline gives CDR1 SEHNR, CDR2 FQNEAQ (reference sequence). V was cut by 5 bases and J by 8 bases, with 16 bases left in between. The CDR3 is 13 residues long. This CDR3 reads CASSLTSQNKQYF. The CDR3 coding sequence is TGTGCCAGCAGCCTAACTAGCCAGAATAAGCAGTACTTC.

This chain connects TRBV28 to TRBJ1-2; D uncertain. Deletions cut 2 bases from V and 8 bases from J, with 12 bases between. Germline V CDR1 and CDR2: MDHEN, SYDVKM. The CDR3 is made up of 13 amino acids. The CDR3 sequence: CASSLGSFPGYTF. The CDR3 DNA is TGTGCCAGCAGTTTAGGGAGTTTCCCCGGCTACACCTTC.

This chain uses TRBV5-1 with TRBJ2-1, with 13 nucleotides matching TRBD2. V lost 4 bases to trimming and J lost 9 bases; unmatched junction nucleotides: 7. The germline gives CDR1 SGHRS, CDR2 YFSETQ. The length of the CDR3 is 15 residues. In DNA, the CDR3 is TGCGCCAGCAGCCGTACTAGCGGGGGGGCGGTTGAGCAGTTCTTC. Encoded protein: CASSRTSGGAVEQFF.

This clone has a single count. The chain employs TRBV7-6 and TRBJ2-5; no reliable D call. Trimming stripped 8 bases from V and 4 bases from J, with 11 bases between. The germline V gene has CDR1 SGHVS and CDR2 FNYEAQ. The CDR3 is 12 residues long. The CDR3 DNA follows: TGTGCCAGCGGCAGGTGGCGAGAGACCCAGTACTTC. It specifies CASGRWRETQYF.

The CDR3 DNA is TGTGCCAGCAGCTTAGACCCAGGGGGGTATGGCTACACCTTC. This codes for CASSLDPGGYGYTF. The chain uses TRBV7-2 and TRBJ1-2, with 7 bases fitting TRBD1. The CDR3 spans 14 residues. Germline CDR1 and CDR2: SGHTA and FQGNSA. V shed 1 base, J shed 5 bases, and the junction held 4 bases outside the gene matches.

The chain combines TRBV6-5 with TRBJ1-1; unclear D gene. There are 12 residues in the CDR3. Trimming cost V 6 bases and J 5 bases, with 10 bases left between them. Per germline, CDR1 MNHEY and CDR2 SVGAGI. Written as DNA, the CDR3 is TGTGCCAGCAGCGCGGGCGGAACTGAAGCTTTCTTT. This translates into CASSAGGTEAFF.

DNA for the CDR3: TGTGCCAGCAGTCCCATTACAGGGGTGGGTGGCTACACCTTC. This encodes CASSPITGVGGYTF. This sequence joins TRBV27 and TRBJ1-2, with 7 bases that match TRBD1. CDR3 size: 14 residues. The germline CDR1 and CDR2 sequences are MNHEY and SMNVEV (reference sequence). J lost 7 bases, V lost 5 bases, and 10 bases had no gene match.